The rows below give T cell receptor beta chains drawn from one sample of a study of blood T cell repertoires in COVID-19. Using immunoSEQ multiplex PCR, the repertoire was profiled, and TCRdb retains in-frame clones only, with some absent. The sample comprises about 60,000 clones, 84% of which are singletons, and approximately 12% rests with the top ten. The specimen sequenced was peripheral blood. Receptors originate from a human donor in a cohort sampled during active COVID-19. The CDR3 runs from the conserved cysteine through the conserved F or W. A D gene is named only where the DNA matches it firmly. Expanded clones get a size class; other rows say once, few or many, or leave the size out.

TRBD1 - TRBJ1-2 TRBV9 TGTGCCAGCAGCGTAGGGGTAGACAGGGAGGATGGCTACACCTTC CASSVGVDREDGYTF
- - TRBJ2-7 TRBV5-6 TGTGCCAGCAGCACGGGGTACTCCTACGAGCAGTACTTC CASSTGYSYEQYF
TRBD1 - TRBJ2-5 TRBV6-2/TRBV6-3 TGTGCCAGCAGTTACGGGACAGCCCAAGAGACCCAGTACTTC CASSYGTAQETQYF
TRBD1 - TRBJ2-7 TRBV19 TGTGCCAGTAGTTTACCCGGGACAGGGGCCTACGAGCAGTACTTC CASSLPGTGAYEQYF
- few TRBJ2-7 TRBV6-2/TRBV6-3 TGTGCCAGCAGTTCGTCAGGTACCTACGAGCAGTACTTC CASSSSGTYEQYF
- - TRBJ1-3 TRBV30 TGTGCCTGGAGCGGTACGGAGGTTGACACCATATATTTT CAWSGTEVDTIYF
- - TRBJ1-2 TRBV9 TGTGCCAGCAGCCCCTACGAAGGGGCCAACCCCCACGGCTACACCTTC CASSPYEGANPHGYTF
- once TRBJ2-2 TRBV9 TGTGCCAGCAGCCCCGCTAACACAGGCGGTGACGGGGAGCTGTTTTTT CASSPANTGGDGELFF
- few TRBJ1-1 TRBV19 TGTGCCAGTAGGACCTCAAGGGGCTACAAAGCTTTCTTT CASRTSRGYKAFF
- few TRBJ1-2 TRBV27 TGTGCCAGCAGTTTATCGGGGGGGGTAGGGTATGGCTACACCTTC CASSLSGGVGYGYTF
- - TRBJ2-5 TRBV5-1 TGCGCCAGCAGTGTCGGGCAAGAGACCCAGTACTTC CASSVGQETQYF
- - TRBJ2-7 TRBV24-1 TGTGCCGGCTCTCCAGGGAATAACTACGAGCAGTACTTC CAGSPGNNYEQYF
- - TRBJ1-4 TRBV7-2 TGTGCCAGCAGCCCAGGGTCTAATGAAAAACTGTTTTTT CASSPGSNEKLFF
- few TRBJ2-3 TRBV6-5 TGTGCCAGCAGTTGGCTTTCGGGTGATACGCAGTATTTT CASSWLSGDTQYF
- - TRBJ1-6 TRBV19 TGTGCCAGTAGTATAGAAGGGTCAGGGGCGAAGAATTCACCCCTCCACTTT CASSIEGSGAKNSPLHF
- - TRBJ1-1 TRBV9 TGTGCCAGCAGCGTAAGGGGTACGAACACTGAAGCTTTCTTT CASSVRGTNTEAFF
TRBD2 few TRBJ2-7 TRBV10-3 TGTGCCATCAAGGTAGCGGGCGACTCCTACGAGCAGTACTTC CAIKVAGDSYEQYF
- - TRBJ2-7 TRBV5-6 TGTGCCAGCAGCTTGGGACTGTCTGATGACGAGCAGTACTTC CASSLGLSDDEQYF
- - TRBJ1-1 TRBV6-2/TRBV6-3 TGTGCCAGCAGTCGAACAGGGAACACTGAAGCTTTCTTT CASSRTGNTEAFF
TRBD1 - TRBJ1-2 TRBV6-6 TGTGCCAGCAGTGGGACAGCACAGACTTATGGCTACACCTTC CASSGTAQTYGYTF
- - TRBJ2-5 TRBV28 TGTGCCAGCAGTTTACGTGAAGAGACCCAGTACTTC CASSLREETQYF
- - TRBJ2-2 TRBV5-6 TGTGCCAGCAGCTTAGGAGGCGCGAACACCGGGGAGCTGTTTTTT CASSLGGANTGELFF
- - TRBJ1-1 TRBV11-3 TGTGCCAGCAGCTTAGATAGTCGCACTGAAGCTTTCTTT CASSLDSRTEAFF
- - TRBJ2-1 TRBV12-3/TRBV12-4 TGTGCCAGCAGCCCCACTCGGTCGGGGCAGTTCTTC CASSPTRSGQFF
- few TRBJ2-7 TRBV11-2 TGTGCCAGCAGCTCCACAGGGAGTTACTACGAGCAGTACTTC CASSSTGSYYEQYF
- - TRBJ1-4 TRBV27 TGTGCCAGCAGTTTATTCCTCAGCGTTAATGAAAAACTGTTTTTT CASSLFLSVNEKLFF
- - TRBJ1-2 TRBV3-1/TRBV3-2 TGTGCCAGCAGCCATCCACAGACACACAACTATGGCTACACCTTC CASSHPQTHNYGYTF
- - TRBJ2-6 TRBV7-2 TGTGCCAGCAGCTCCCGGGTGACTGGGGCCAACGTCCTGACTTTC CASSSRVTGANVLTF
- - TRBJ2-7 TRBV13 TGTGCCAGCAGCACAGGGAAAGGGTACGAGCAGTACTTC CASSTGKGYEQYF
TRBD2 - TRBJ2-7 TRBV7-9 TGTGCCAGCAGCTGGGGGGGACGCAGCTCCTACGAGCAGTACTTC CASSWGGRSSYEQYF
- - TRBJ2-2 TRBV11-2 TGTGCCAGCAGCCTGACCGGGGAGCTGTTTTTT CASSLTGELFF
- - TRBJ2-5 TRBV4-3 TGCGCCAGCAGCCAAAACAGGATTCAAGAGACCCAGTACTTC CASSQNRIQETQYF
- - TRBJ2-7 TRBV10-1 TGCGCCAGCACCCGGGACAAAGGCTACGAGCAGTACTTC CASTRDKGYEQYF
TRBD2 - TRBJ2-7 TRBV28 TGTGCCAGCAGTGGACTAGCGGGATCCTACGAGCAGTACTTC CASSGLAGSYEQYF
- - TRBJ1-1 TRBV2 TGTGCCAGCAGAGGACATTACACTGAAGCTTTCTTT CASRGHYTEAFF
TRBD1 - TRBJ1-5 TRBV6-5 TGTGCCAGCAAAATAAACAGGGGCGGCAATCAGCCCCAGCATTTT CASKINRGGNQPQHF
- once TRBJ2-2 TRBV6-5 TGTGCCAGCATAGACTCAAACACCGGGGAGCTGTTTTTT CASIDSNTGELFF
- - TRBJ2-7 TRBV2 TGTGCCAGCATAGGGCAGGGGAGCTCCTACGAGCAGTACTTC CASIGQGSSYEQYF